This TCR beta chain was sequenced for a study of T cell repertoires in cytomegalovirus infection. Study information: A matching HLA type, together with CMV infection, was signaled by public TCR beta signatures.

Note on this clonotype: Its antigen is undetermined.

CDR1 and CDR2 (germline): SQVTM, ANQGSEA. The junction had 6 bases not matched to a gene; V was cut back by 4 bases and J by 0 bases. CDR3 size: 16 residues. TCRdb recomputed calls from the reads with MiXCR, one row per CDR3 protein. The sample lists 160,000 or so distinct CDR3 sequences; 23% were seen once. Study-wide results and caveats: Summed public TCR beta family frequency identified CMV carriers bearing the relevant HLA.

The chain uses TRBV29-1 and TRBJ2-7; 13 bases agree with TRBD2. The clonotype was recovered from a human donor in good health (CMV status not recorded). Some clones in this sample may be carry-over from other donors' samples. Sequencing was done on a sample of PBMCs. The CDR3: CSVGTSGSQSSYEQYF. Here the CDR3 DNA reads TGCAGCGTTGGGACTAGCGGGAGCCAGAGCTCCTACGAGCAGTACTTC.